Below are 24 T cell receptor beta chains sequenced from a single sample in a study of cytotoxic CD8 clonotypes in ibrutinib-treated CLL. Repertoires were generated with immunoSEQ multiplex PCR, while TCRdb's copy carries only in-frame clones and drops some. This table has just under 70,000 clones, around 65% appearing once. The source material was PBMCs, sampled after 12 months of ibrutinib treatment. All receptors come from a human donor with chronic lymphocytic leukemia.

The genes are TRBV10-3 and TRBJ1-5; no firm D call. Germline CDR1 and CDR2: ENHRY and SYGVKD. With 5 bases removed from V and 5 bases from J, the gap between germline ends came to 13 bases. This CDR3 contains 14 residues. The DNA of the CDR3 is TGTGCCATCAGTTCGTTCGGGGAGGATCAGCCCCAGCATTTT. It specifies CAISSFGEDQPQHF.

Only a few counts were recorded for this clone. J is TRBJ1-3 and V is TRBV5-1, with D tentatively TRBD1 (5 bases). V lost 0 bases, J lost 4 bases, and 11 bases lay in between. The CDR3 extends over 15 amino acids. The germline V gene has CDR1 SGHRS and CDR2 YFSETQ. The CDR3 DNA is TGCGCCAGCAGCTTGGCCGGGACCGCGGGAAACACCATATATTTT. It encodes CASSLAGTAGNTIYF.

The chain links TRBV7-8 to TRBJ1-3; a weak D match, TRBD1 (6 bases). This CDR3 contains 16 residues. Trimming pared 1 base from V and 3 bases from J, leaving 13 bases between. Germline V gene lookup returns CDR1 SGHVS and CDR2 FQNEAQ. CDR3 in amino acids: CASSLVVPQGGNTIYF. DNA of the CDR3: TGTGCCAGCAGCTTAGTAGTACCACAGGGTGGAAACACCATATATTTT.

The chain is built from TRBV7-9 and TRBJ1-4, with D tentatively TRBD1 (5 bases). Deletions cut 5 bases from V and 4 bases from J, with 14 bases between. The CDR3 totals 15 residues. The germline CDR1 and CDR2 sequences are SEHNR and FQNEAQ (reference sequence). The CDR3, as DNA: TGTGCCAGCAGCATCAGTACAGGTCATAATGAAAAACTGTTTTTT. It specifies CASSISTGHNEKLFF.

The chain uses TRBV29-1 and TRBJ1-1, with a tentative D call TRBD1 (6 bases). The CDR3 spans 11 residues. The germline V gene encodes CDR1 SQVTM and CDR2 ANQGSEA. Trimming pared 2 bases from V and 12 bases from J, leaving 13 bases between. This CDR3 is CSVEWGGGPFF. The CDR3 bases are TGCAGCGTTGAATGGGGAGGGGGGCCTTTCTTT. The complete variable domain, with remaining parts taken from reference TRBV29-1 and TRBJ1-1, reads SAVISQKPSRDICQRGTSLTIQCQVDSQVTMMFWYRQQPGQSLTLIATANQGSEATYESGFVIDKFPISRPNLTFSTLTVSNMSPEDSSIYLCSVEWGGGPFFGQGTRLTVV.

Only one count was recorded for this clone. CDR3 nucleotide sequence: TGTGCCAGCAGCGTAAATTCCCCTCCCGGGGAGCTGTTTTTT. Its protein is CASSVNSPPGELFF. This chain connects TRBV9 to TRBJ2-2; D unclear. Germline CDR1 is SGDLS and CDR2 is YYNGEE. The CDR3 is 14 residues long. Trimming pared 1 base from V and 6 bases from J, leaving 10 bases between. Full variable domain (missing parts from reference TRBV9 and TRBJ2-2): DSGVTQTPKHLITATGQRVTLRCSPRSGDLSVYWYQQSLDQGLQFLIQYYNGEERAKGNILERFSAQQFPDLHSELNLSSLELGDSALYFCASSVNSPPGELFFGEGSRLTVL.

This chain links TRBV4-3 with TRBJ2-1; TRBD2 might be the D (5 bases). Germline V lookup: CDR1 LGHNA, CDR2 YSLEER. Trimming cost V 2 bases and J 6 bases, with 11 bases left between them. CDR3 length equals 14 residues. The DNA of the CDR3 is TGCGCCAGCAGCCAACGTCCCGGGATCAATGAGCAGTTCTTC. It translates to CASSQRPGINEQFF.

On this clone: One junction end does not reproduce the germline sequence, and a read error may be involved. The chain couples TRBV27 to TRBJ2-7; D is unclear. The length of the CDR3 is 15 residues. CDR1 and CDR2 from the germline V gene are MNHEY and SMNVEV (reference sequence). CDR3 in DNA: TGTGCCAGCAGTTTGTATCGACGTAACTCCTACAAGCAGTACTTC. Protein: CASSLYRRNSYKQYF.

This clone was picked up one time. The chain combines TRBV10-1 with TRBJ2-5; perhaps TRBD1 as D (6 bases). Germline CDR1 and CDR2: WNHNN and SYGVQD (reference sequence). CDR3 length equals 13 residues. The V end lost 2 bases, the J end lost 4 bases, and 8 bases lay between the germline ends. CDR3 in amino acids: CASSEGGAETQYF. The DNA of the CDR3 is TGCGCCAGCAGTGAGGGGGGCGCAGAGACCCAGTACTTC.

V usage is TRBV7-6 and J usage is TRBJ2-5; D remains unclear. Trimming took 1 base from V and 5 from J, leaving 5 bases between them. The CDR3 runs to 12 residues. The germline gives CDR1 SGHVS, CDR2 FNYEAQ. CDR3 residues: CASSLVFETQYF. In nucleotides, the CDR3 is TGTGCCAGCAGCTTAGTTTTCGAGACCCAGTACTTC.

V is TRBV7-3 and J is TRBJ2-5, with TRBD2 identical over 8 bases. The V segment lost 0 bases and the J segment 4 bases; nucleotides outside the gene matches: 10. The CDR3 is 17 amino acids. Germline CDR1 SGHTA, CDR2 FQGTGA. The CDR3 loop reads CASSLTPGTSPTETQYF. The CDR3 DNA reads as TGTGCCAGCAGCTTAACCCCGGGGACTAGTCCCACAGAGACCCAGTACTTC. The variable domain in full, with the rest retrieved from reference TRBV7-3 and TRBJ2-5, is GAGVSQTPSNKVTEKGKYVELRCDPISGHTALYWYRQSLGQGPEFLIYFQGTGAADDSGLPNDRFFAVRPEGSVSTLKIQRTERGDSAVYLCASSLTPGTSPTETQYFGPGTRLLVL.

Only a few counts were recorded for this clone. The V call is TRBV7-6, the J call TRBJ1-1; D unresolved. The CDR3 runs 14 residues. From germline, CDR1 is SGHVS and CDR2 FNYEAQ. V lost 5 bases, J lost 4 bases, and 14 bases lay in between. The CDR3 region is CASSKRPIGTEAFF. DNA for the CDR3: TGTGCCAGCAGCAAGAGGCCCATCGGCACTGAAGCTTTCTTT.

The chain has TRBV6-5 and TRBJ2-1; D may be TRBD2 (5 bases). Germline values: CDR1 MNHEY, CDR2 SVGAGI. The CDR3 sequence is 16 residues long. Trimming removed 2 bases from V and 6 bases from J, with 17 bases in between. CDR3 bases: TGTGCCAGCAGTTACACAACTTTCGGGATTCCCAATGAGCAGTTCTTC. It encodes CASSYTTFGIPNEQFF.

This clone was detected only a few times. This chain uses TRBV7-9 with TRBJ2-3; tentatively, D is TRBD1 (5 bases). CDR1 is SEHNR and CDR2 is FQNEAQ in the germline V gene (reference sequence). This CDR3 is built from 14 residues. V gave up 1 base and J gave up 0 bases, with 5 bases separating them. CDR3 coding DNA: TGTGCCAGCAGCTTAGGACAGAGCACAGATACGCAGTATTTT. Translating it yields CASSLGQSTDTQYF. The full variable domain, with the rest looked up from reference TRBV7-9 and TRBJ2-3, is DTGVSQNPRHKITKRGQNVTFRCDPISEHNRLYWYRQTLGQGPEFLTYFQNEAQLEKSRLLSDRFSAERPKGSFSTLEIQRTEQGDSAMYLCASSLGQSTDTQYFGPGTRLTVL.

The rearrangement uses TRBV6-1 and TRBJ2-3; 14 nucleotides agree with TRBD2. V dropped 7 bases and J dropped 6; count of bases not matched to a gene: 6. This CDR3 is built from 15 residues. The germline gives CDR1 MNHNS, CDR2 SASEGT. CDR3 residues: CASTGLAGGGDTQYF. The DNA for the CDR3 is TGTGCCAGCACTGGACTAGCGGGGGGCGGGGATACGCAGTATTTT.

This chain joins TRBV7-8 and TRBJ2-7; 8 bases are a match to TRBD1. Germline CDR1 is SGHVS and CDR2 is FQNEAQ. J was trimmed by 5 bases and V by 4 bases; bases with no gene match: 7. The CDR3 is 14 residues long. The DNA of the CDR3 is TGTGCCAGCAGCTCCCGGACAGGGCGCAACGAGCAGTACTTC. This sequence encodes CASSSRTGRNEQYF.

V usage is TRBV7-2 and J usage is TRBJ2-3, with TRBD2 matching over 9 bases. Germline trimming cut 2 bases from V and 0 bases from J; bases unmatched to any gene: 12. This CDR3 has 19 residues. CDR1 is SGHTA, CDR2 FQGNSA, per germline. As DNA, the CDR3 is TGTGCCAGCAGCTTATTCCCTAGCGGGAAGATCACTAGCACAGATACGCAGTATTTT. It codes for CASSLFPSGKITSTDTQYF.

This clone has just one count. The chain has TRBV6-6 and TRBJ1-1, with D uncertain. The CDR3 has 14 amino acids. Germline CDR1 reads MNHNY; CDR2 reads SVGAGI (reference sequence). Deletions cut 5 bases from V and 3 bases from J, with 13 bases between. DNA of the CDR3: TGTGCCAGCAGTACCGAACGAAAGTACACTGAAGCTTTCTTT. Residues: CASSTERKYTEAFF.

The V call is TRBV2, the J call TRBJ1-6, with 8 nucleotides matching TRBD1. V shed 7 bases, J shed 6 bases, and the junction held 11 bases outside the gene matches. Germline CDR1 SNHLY, CDR2 FYNNEI. CDR3 length equals 16 residues. The CDR3: CASTRDRGPINSPLHF. The CDR3 coding sequence is TGTGCCAGCACTCGCGACAGGGGCCCAATTAATTCACCCCTCCACTTT.

The gene calls are TRBV15 and TRBJ2-7; D is unclear. V lost 3 bases and J lost 0, with 6 bases in between. Germline values: CDR1 LNHNV, CDR2 YYDKDF (reference sequence). The CDR3 has 13 amino acids. CDR3 bases: TGTGCCACCAGCAGGGGCGCCTCCTACGAGCAGTACTTC. It is translated as CATSRGASYEQYF.

Here the CDR3 reads CASSLDPAAYEQYF. The CDR3 DNA sequence: TGTGCCAGCAGCTTGGACCCGGCCGCCTACGAGCAGTACTTC. The chain is built from TRBV5-5 and TRBJ2-7, with unresolved D. Trimming took off 0 bases at V and 2 bases at J, with 9 bases between the two ends. Per the germline V gene, CDR1 is SGHKS and CDR2 is YYEKEE (reference sequence). The CDR3 is 14 residues long.

This clone was found a few times. The chain joins TRBV14 to TRBJ1-6; TRBD1 agrees at 8 bases. Germline V gives CDR1 SGHDN, CDR2 FVKESK. The CDR3 has 15 amino acids. The V gene end was trimmed by 3 bases and the J gene end by 10 bases; junction bases not matched to a gene: 8. The chain's CDR3 is CASSHRQGQDSPLHF. CDR3 coding DNA: TGTGCCAGCAGCCACCGACAGGGGCAGGACTCACCCCTCCACTTT.

This clone was found a few times. The rearrangement joins TRBV10-3 to TRBJ1-5; 7 nucleotides align to TRBD1. Germline V gene data show CDR1 as ENHRY and CDR2 as SYGVKD. This CDR3 region has 15 residues. J was trimmed by 4 bases and V by 0 bases; bases with no gene match: 3. The CDR3, as DNA: TGTGCCATCAGTGAGTCTAAGGGACAGAATCAGCCCCAGCATTTT. Its protein product is CAISESKGQNQPQHF.

Only a few counts were recorded for this clone. The chain links TRBV5-8 to TRBJ1-6; 12 nucleotides align to TRBD1. The CDR3 has 17 residues. The germline V gene has CDR1 SGHTS and CDR2 YDEGEE. The trim removed 0 bases at V and 8 bases at J, leaving 6 bases unmatched. Here the CDR3 reads CASSLGDRGHQDSPLHF. The CDR3 DNA reads as TGTGCCAGCAGCTTGGGGGACAGGGGGCATCAGGATTCACCCCTCCACTTT.